The 2 T cell receptor beta chains below were found in one sample sequenced in a study of T cells after yellow fever vaccination. MiXCR, applied by TCRdb to the 5' RACE reads, yields one record per CDR3 protein. The data hold 250,000 or so distinct CDR3 sequences, with roughly 4% observed a single time. This specimen consisted of PBMCs, obtained 15 days after the yellow fever booster vaccination. All receptors come from a man aged 18 to 30 who received the YFV17D yellow fever vaccine.

Ten or more counts support this clonotype. The chain's CDR3 is CASTSRGGRGPVGYTF. DNA of the CDR3: TGTGCCAGCACCTCCCGGGGAGGCAGGGGGCCGGTAGGCTACACCTTC. The chain combines TRBV12-3 or TRBV12-4 with TRBJ1-2; 8 bases agree with TRBD1. J gave up 8 bases and V 7 bases, and 18 bases lay outside the gene matches. CDR3 length equals 16 residues.

This clonotype has at least ten counts. In nucleotides, the CDR3 is TGTGCCAGCAGGGGGACCGAGACTAACTATGGCTACACCTTC. The encoded protein is CASRGTETNYGYTF. The chain joins TRBV5-4 to TRBJ1-2; a possible D gene is TRBD1 (5 bases). The V end lost 5 bases, the J end lost 0 bases, and 11 bases lay between the germline ends. CDR3 length: 14 amino acids. Germline V gives CDR1 SGHNT, CDR2 YYREEE (reference sequence).